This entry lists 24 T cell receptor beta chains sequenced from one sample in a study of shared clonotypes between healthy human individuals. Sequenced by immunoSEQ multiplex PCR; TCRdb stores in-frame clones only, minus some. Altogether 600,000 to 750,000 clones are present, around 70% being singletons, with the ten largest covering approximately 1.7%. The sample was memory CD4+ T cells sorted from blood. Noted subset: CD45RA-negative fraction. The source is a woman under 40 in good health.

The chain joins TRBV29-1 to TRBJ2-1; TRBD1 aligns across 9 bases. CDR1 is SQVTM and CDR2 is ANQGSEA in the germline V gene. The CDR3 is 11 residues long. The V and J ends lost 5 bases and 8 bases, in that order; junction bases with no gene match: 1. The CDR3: CSVHRGHEQFF. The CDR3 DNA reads TGCAGCGTTCACAGGGGGCATGAGCAGTTCTTC.

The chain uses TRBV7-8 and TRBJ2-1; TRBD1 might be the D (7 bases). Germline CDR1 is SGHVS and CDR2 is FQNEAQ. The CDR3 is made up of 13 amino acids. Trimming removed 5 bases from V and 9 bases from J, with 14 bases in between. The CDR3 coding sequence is TGTGCCAGCAGCCCCCGACAGGGAGGTGAGCAGTTCTTC. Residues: CASSPRQGGEQFF.

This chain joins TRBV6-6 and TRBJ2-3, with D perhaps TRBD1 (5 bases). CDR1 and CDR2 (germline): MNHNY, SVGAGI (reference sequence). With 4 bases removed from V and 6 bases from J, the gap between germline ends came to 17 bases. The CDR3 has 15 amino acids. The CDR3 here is CASSSKTSSGDTQYF. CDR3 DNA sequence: TGTGCCAGCAGTTCAAAGACATCTTCAGGGGATACGCAGTATTTT.

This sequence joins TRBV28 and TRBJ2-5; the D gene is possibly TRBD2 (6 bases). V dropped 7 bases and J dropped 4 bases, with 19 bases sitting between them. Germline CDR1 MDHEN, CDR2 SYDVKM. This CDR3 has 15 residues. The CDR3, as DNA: TGTGCCAGCACCCAACTCGTGGGGGGAGGAGAGACCCAGTACTTC. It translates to CASTQLVGGGETQYF.

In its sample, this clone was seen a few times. CDR3 DNA: TGCGCCAGCAGCCCCAAGCTTCCGGAGGATTATGGCTACACCTTC. Protein product: CASSPKLPEDYGYTF. This chain joins TRBV5-1 and TRBJ1-2, with unresolved D. The CDR3 consists of 15 residues. V dropped 4 bases and J dropped 5 bases, with 18 bases sitting between them. The germline V gene encodes CDR1 SGHRS and CDR2 YFSETQ.

The CDR3 bases are TGCGCCAGCAGCTTGGACTCATCGGGAGGGATAGATACGCAGTATTTT. Protein sequence: CASSLDSSGGIDTQYF. The chain joins TRBV5-1 to TRBJ2-3; 8 bases match TRBD2. The CDR3 is 16 amino acids. J was trimmed by 5 bases and V by 0 bases; bases with no gene match: 8. The germline V gene has CDR1 SGHRS and CDR2 YFSETQ.

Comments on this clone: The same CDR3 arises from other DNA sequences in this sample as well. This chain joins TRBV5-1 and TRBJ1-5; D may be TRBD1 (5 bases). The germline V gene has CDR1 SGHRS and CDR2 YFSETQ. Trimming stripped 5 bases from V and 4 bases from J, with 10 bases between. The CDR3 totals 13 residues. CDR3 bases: TGCGCCAGCAGAGGAGGGGATAATCAGCCCCAGCATTTT. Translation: CASRGGDNQPQHF.

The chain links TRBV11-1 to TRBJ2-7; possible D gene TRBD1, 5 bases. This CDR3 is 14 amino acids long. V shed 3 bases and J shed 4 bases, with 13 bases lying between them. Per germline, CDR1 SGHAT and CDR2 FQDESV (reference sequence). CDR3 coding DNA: TGTGCCAGCAGCTTTTGGCAGGGAAGTTACGAGCAGTACTTC. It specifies CASSFWQGSYEQYF.

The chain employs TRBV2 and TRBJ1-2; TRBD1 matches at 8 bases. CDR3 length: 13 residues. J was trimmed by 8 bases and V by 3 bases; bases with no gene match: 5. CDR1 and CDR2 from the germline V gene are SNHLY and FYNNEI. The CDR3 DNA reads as TGTGCCAGCAGTGATCTGACAGGGGTCGGCTACACCTTC. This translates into CASSDLTGVGYTF.

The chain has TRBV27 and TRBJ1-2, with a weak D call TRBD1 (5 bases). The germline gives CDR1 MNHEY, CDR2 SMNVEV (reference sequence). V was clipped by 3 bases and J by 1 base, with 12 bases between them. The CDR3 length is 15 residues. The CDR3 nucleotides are TGTGCCAGCAGTTTCCTGGGGGTTAATAACTATGGCTACACCTTC. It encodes CASSFLGVNNYGYTF.

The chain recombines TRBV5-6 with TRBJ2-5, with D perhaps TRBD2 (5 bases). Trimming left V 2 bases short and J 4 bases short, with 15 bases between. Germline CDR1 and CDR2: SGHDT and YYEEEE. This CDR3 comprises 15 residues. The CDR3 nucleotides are TGTGCCAGCAGCTTTGAGGGTGGGATTCGAGAGACCCAGTACTTC. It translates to CASSFEGGIRETQYF.

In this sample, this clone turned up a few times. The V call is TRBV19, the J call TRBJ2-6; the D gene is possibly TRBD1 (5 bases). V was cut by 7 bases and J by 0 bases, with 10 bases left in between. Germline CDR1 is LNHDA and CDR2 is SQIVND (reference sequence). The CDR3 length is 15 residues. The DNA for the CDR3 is TGTGCCAGTACCCCAGGGATCTCTGGGGCCAACGTCCTGACTTTC. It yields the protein CASTPGISGANVLTF.

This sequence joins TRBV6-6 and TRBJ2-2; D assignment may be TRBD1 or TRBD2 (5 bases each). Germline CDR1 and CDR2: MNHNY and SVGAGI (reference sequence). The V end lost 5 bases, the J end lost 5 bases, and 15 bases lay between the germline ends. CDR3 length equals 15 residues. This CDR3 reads CASSPAMGETGELFF. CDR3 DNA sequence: TGTGCCAGCAGTCCCGCCATGGGGGAGACCGGGGAGCTGTTTTTT.

The CDR3 nucleotides read TGCGCCAGCAGCCCCCGGGGGGTGCGAGAGAATGAGCAGTTCTTC. Protein product: CASSPRGVRENEQFF. The chain is built from TRBV4-1 and TRBJ2-1, with TRBD2 matching over 7 bases. CDR3 length: 15 residues. The ends lost 4 bases at V and 7 bases at J; junction bases unmatched: 10. Germline values: CDR1 MGHRA, CDR2 YSYEKL.

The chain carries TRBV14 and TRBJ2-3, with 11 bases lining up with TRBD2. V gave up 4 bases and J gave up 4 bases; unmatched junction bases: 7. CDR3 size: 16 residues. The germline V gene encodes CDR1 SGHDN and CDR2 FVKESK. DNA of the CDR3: TGTGCCAGCAGCCGGAGACTAGCGGGATTCTCAGATACGCAGTATTTT. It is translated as CASSRRLAGFSDTQYF.

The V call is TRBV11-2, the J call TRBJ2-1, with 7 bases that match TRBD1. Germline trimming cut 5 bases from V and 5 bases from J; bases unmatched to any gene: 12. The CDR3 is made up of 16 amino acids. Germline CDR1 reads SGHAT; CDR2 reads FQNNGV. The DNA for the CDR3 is TGTGCCAGCAGCCTAAGGACAGGCCTGAAGCACAATGAGCAGTTCTTC. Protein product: CASSLRTGLKHNEQFF.

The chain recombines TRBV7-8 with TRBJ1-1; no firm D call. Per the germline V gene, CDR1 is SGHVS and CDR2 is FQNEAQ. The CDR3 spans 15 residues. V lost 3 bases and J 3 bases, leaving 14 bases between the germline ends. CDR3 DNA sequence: TGTGCCAGCAGCTTTGACCGCAAACCTCACACTGAAGCTTTCTTT. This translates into CASSFDRKPHTEAFF.

Written as DNA, the CDR3 is TGTGCCAGCAGTCCTCGGAGTTGGGACAGGGGCTCCAATGAGCAGTTCTTC. The encoded protein is CASSPRSWDRGSNEQFF. This chain connects TRBV28 to TRBJ2-1; 10 nucleotides align to TRBD1. The CDR3 length is 17 residues. V shed 5 bases and J 6 bases; nucleotides not matched to a gene: 13. In germline, CDR1 is MDHEN, CDR2 SYDVKM.

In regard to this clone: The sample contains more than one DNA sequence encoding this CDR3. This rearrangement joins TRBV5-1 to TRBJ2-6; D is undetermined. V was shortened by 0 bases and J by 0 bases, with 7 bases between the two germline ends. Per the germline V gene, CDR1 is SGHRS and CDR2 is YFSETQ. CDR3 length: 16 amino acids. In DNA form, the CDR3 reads TGCGCCAGCAGCTTGGGGCTGGTCTCTGGGGCCAACGTCCTGACTTTC. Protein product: CASSLGLVSGANVLTF. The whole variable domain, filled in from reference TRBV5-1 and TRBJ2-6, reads KAGVTQTPRYLIKTRGQQVTLSCSPISGHRSVSWYQQTPGQGLQFLFEYFSETQRNKGNFPGRFSGRQFSNSRSEMNVSTLELGDSALYLCASSLGLVSGANVLTFGAGSRLTVL.

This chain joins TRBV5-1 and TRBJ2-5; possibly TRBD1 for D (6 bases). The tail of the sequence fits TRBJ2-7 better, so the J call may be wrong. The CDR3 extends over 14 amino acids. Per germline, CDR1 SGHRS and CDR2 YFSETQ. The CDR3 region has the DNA TGCGCCAGCAGCTTGGGACAGGAAACCTACGAGCAGTACTTC. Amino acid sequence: CASSLGQETYEQYF.

CDR3 loop: CASSLEQGHPYEQYF. The DNA for the CDR3 is TGTGCCAGCAGCTTAGAACAGGGCCATCCCTACGAGCAGTACTTC. The chain uses TRBV11-2 and TRBJ2-7, with a possible D match to TRBD1 (6 bases). The CDR3 sequence is 15 residues long. Between the trimmed V and J ends, which lost 0 bases and 2 bases, there was a span of 11 bases. CDR1 SGHAT and CDR2 FQNNGV come from the germline V gene.

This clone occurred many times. CDR3 protein: CASSDLRGSKDYGYTF. The CDR3 nucleotides read TGTGCCAGCAGTGACCTTAGGGGGTCCAAGGACTATGGCTACACCTTC. This sequence joins TRBV2 and TRBJ1-2; a possible D gene is TRBD1 (6 bases). Looked up from germline, CDR1 is SNHLY and CDR2 is FYNNEI. Trimming pared 3 bases from V and 3 bases from J, leaving 17 bases between. CDR3 size: 16 residues.

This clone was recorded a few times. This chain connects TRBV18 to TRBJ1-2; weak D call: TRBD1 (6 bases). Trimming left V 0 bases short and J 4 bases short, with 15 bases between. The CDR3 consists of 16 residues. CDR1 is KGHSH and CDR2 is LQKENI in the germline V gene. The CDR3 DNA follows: TGTGCCAGCTCACCACCGGGGGCAGGAGGTAGCTATGGCTACACCTTC. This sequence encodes CASSPPGAGGSYGYTF.

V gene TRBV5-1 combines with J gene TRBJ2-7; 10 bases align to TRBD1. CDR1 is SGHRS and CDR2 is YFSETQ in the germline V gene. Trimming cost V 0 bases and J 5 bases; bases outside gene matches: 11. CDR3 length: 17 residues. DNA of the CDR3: TGCGCCAGCAGCTTGGGGGGCCCGGGACAGGGGATTAACGAGCAGTACTTC. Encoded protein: CASSLGGPGQGINEQYF. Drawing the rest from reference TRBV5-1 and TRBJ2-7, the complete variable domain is KAGVTQTPRYLIKTRGQQVTLSCSPISGHRSVSWYQQTPGQGLQFLFEYFSETQRNKGNFPGRFSGRQFSNSRSEMNVSTLELGDSALYLCASSLGGPGQGINEQYFGPGTRLTVT.